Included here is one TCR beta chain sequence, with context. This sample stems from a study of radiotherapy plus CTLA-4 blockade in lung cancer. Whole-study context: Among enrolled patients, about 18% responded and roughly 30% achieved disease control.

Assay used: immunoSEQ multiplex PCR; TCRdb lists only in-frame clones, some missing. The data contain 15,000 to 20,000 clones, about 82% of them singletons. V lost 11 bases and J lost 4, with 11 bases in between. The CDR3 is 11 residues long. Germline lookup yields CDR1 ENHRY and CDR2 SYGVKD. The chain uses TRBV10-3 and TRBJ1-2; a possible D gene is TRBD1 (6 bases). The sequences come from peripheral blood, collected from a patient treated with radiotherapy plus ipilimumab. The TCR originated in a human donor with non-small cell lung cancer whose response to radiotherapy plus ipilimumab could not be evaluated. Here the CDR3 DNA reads TGTGCCGTACAGGGTGTCTATGGCTACACCTTC. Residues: CAVQGVYGYTF.